This T cell receptor beta chain derives from a study of CD8+ T cells in alopecia areata. Reverse transcription of extracted RNA yielded cDNA, which provided the sequencing template. Sequenced by immunoSEQ multiplex PCR; TCRdb stores in-frame clones only, minus some. Of some 110,000 clones in the sample, under 60% were seen once. Documented treatment: oral pan-JAK inhibitor, 5-10 mg twice daily. Both CD4+ and CD8+ T cells were separated by sorting PBMCs. The ends lost 8 bases at V and 6 bases at J; junction bases unmatched: 10. The CDR3 contains 13 residues. Looked up from germline, CDR1 is GTSNPN and CDR2 is SVGIG (reference sequence).

The chain uses TRBV30 and TRBJ2-7; 10 bases map to TRBD1. This specimen was CD8+ T cells sorted from blood, taken at week 24, from a patient treated with tofacitinib. The source of this sequence is a human donor with alopecia areata. The CDR3 DNA follows: TGTGCCGGAAGACAGGGGGCGCGTACCGAGCAGTACTTC. This translates into CAGRQGARTEQYF. The entire variable domain, with the rest obtained from reference TRBV30 and TRBJ2-7, is as follows: SQTIHQWPATLVQPVGSPLSLECTVEGTSNPNLYWYRQAAGRGLQLLFYSVGIGQISSEVPQNLSASRPQDRQFILSSKKLLLSDSGFYLCAGRQGARTEQYFGPGTRLTVT.